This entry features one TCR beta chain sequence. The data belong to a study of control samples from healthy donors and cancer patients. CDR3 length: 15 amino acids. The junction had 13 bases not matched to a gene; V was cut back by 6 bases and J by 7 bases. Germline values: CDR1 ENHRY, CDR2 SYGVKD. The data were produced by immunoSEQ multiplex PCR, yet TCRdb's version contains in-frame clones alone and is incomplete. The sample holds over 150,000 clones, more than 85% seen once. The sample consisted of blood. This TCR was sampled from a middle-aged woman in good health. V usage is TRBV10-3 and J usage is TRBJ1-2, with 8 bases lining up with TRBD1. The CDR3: CAISLDREASGGYTF. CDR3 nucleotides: TGTGCCATCAGCCTGGACAGGGAGGCTTCCGGTGGCTACACCTTC.